This T cell receptor beta chain came from a study of T cells after posttransplantation cyclophosphamide. Findings and caveats of the study: TRB overlap between skin or GI tissue T cells and blood was limited.

V was cut by 1 base and J by 1 base, with 8 bases left in between. CDR3 size: 15 residues. The germline V gene encodes CDR1 SGHRS and CDR2 YFSETQ. By proportion, this clone is medium-sized. Its specificity is not known. A marrow graft followed busulfan-fludarabine conditioning, with cyclophosphamide on days +3 and +4. Libraries were prepared by immunoSEQ multiplex PCR; TCRdb keeps only in-frame clonotypes and omits some of them. This table holds about 2,700 clones with no singletons; the top ten claim about 10%. The V call is TRBV5-1, the J call TRBJ1-4, with D unresolved. The clonotype originates from a male patient between 55 and 70 years old who received an allogeneic stem cell transplant from a related donor and was CMV-positive. Some of the T cells might come from the graft donor. Sequencing used PBMCs, obtained after allogeneic stem cell transplant with posttransplant cyclophosphamide. Here the CDR3 DNA reads TGCGCCAGCAGCTTGAGTCAGTTAACTAATGAAAAACTGTTTTTT. Amino acids: CASSLSQLTNEKLFF.